This T cell receptor beta chain came from a study of blood T cell repertoires in COVID-19. As for the study in general: Sites across the United States, Italy and Spain contributed samples from acute and convalescent COVID-19.

Assay used: immunoSEQ multiplex PCR; TCRdb lists only in-frame clones, some missing. The table has 300,000 to 350,000 clones, approximately 88% seen once. Cohort 3 recovered donors had two negative PCRs, clearance, or symptom resolution. The CDR3 runs to 15 residues. Trimming took 0 bases from V and 7 from J, leaving 12 bases between them. Germline lookup yields CDR1 LGHDT and CDR2 YNNKEL (reference sequence). This clonotype was obtained from a young woman who had recovered from COVID-19. The sample consisted of PBMCs or T cells enriched from blood (not recorded which). V gene TRBV3-1 (or the pseudogene TRBV3-2) combines with J gene TRBJ1-4; D is ambiguous. CDR3 sequence (DNA): TGTGCCAGCAGCCAAGATTCGGGGAAGGGTGAAAAACTGTTTTTT. This codes for CASSQDSGKGEKLFF.